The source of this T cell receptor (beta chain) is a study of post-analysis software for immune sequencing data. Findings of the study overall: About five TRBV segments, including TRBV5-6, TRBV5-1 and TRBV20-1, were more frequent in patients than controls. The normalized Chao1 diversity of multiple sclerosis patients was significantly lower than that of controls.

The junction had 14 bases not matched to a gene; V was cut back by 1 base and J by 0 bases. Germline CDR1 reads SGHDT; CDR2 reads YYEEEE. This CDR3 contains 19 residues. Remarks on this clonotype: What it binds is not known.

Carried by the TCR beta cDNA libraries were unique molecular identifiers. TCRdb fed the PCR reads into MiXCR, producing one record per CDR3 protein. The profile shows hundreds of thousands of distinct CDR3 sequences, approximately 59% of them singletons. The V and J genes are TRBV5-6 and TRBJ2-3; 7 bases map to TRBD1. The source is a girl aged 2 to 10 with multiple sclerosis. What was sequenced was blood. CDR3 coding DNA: TGTGCCAGCAGCTTGCCAACGGGACAGTCTTCTACTAGCACAGATACGCAGTATTTT. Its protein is CASSLPTGQSSTSTDTQYF.